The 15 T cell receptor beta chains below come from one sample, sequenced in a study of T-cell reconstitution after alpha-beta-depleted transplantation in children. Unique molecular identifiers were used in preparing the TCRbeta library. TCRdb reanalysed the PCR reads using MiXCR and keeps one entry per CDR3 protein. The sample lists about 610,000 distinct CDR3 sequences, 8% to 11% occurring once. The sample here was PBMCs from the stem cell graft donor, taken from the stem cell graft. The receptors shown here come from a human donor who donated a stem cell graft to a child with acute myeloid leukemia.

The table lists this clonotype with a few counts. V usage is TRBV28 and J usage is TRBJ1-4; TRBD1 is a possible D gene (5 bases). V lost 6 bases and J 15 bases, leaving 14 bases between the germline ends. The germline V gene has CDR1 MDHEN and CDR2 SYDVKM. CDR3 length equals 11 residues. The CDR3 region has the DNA TGTGCCAGCAGCATACGACAGTCTGTGTTTTTT. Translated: CASSIRQSVFF.

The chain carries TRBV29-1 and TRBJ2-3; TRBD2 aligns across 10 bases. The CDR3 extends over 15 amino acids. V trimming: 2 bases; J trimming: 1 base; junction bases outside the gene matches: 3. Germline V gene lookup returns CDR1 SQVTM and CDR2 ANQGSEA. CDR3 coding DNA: TGCAGCGTTGAAATACTAGCGGGGCGCACAGATACGCAGTATTTT. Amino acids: CSVEILAGRTDTQYF.

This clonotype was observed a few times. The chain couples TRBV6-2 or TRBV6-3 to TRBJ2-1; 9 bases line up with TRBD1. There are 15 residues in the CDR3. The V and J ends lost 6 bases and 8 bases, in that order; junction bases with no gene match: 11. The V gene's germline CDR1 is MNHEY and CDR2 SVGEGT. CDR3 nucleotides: TGTGCCAGCAGCGACCGGGACAGGGCAATGTATGAGCAGTTCTTC. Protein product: CASSDRDRAMYEQFF.

The CDR3 nucleotides are TGTGCCAGCAGTCCTTATGGGGGTTACGAGCAGTACTTC. Amino acid sequence: CASSPYGGYEQYF. The V and J genes are TRBV27 and TRBJ2-7; D possibly matches TRBD1 or TRBD2 (5 bases each). There are 13 residues in the CDR3. The V end lost 5 bases, the J end lost 4 bases, and 12 bases lay between the germline ends. Germline V gene data show CDR1 as MNHEY and CDR2 as SMNVEV (reference sequence).

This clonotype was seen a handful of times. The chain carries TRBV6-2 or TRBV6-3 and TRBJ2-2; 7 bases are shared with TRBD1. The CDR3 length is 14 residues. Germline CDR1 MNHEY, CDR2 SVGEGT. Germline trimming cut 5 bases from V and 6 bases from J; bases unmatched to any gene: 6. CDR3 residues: CASSRGGDAGELFF. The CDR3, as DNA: TGTGCCAGCAGTCGAGGGGGCGACGCCGGGGAGCTGTTTTTT.

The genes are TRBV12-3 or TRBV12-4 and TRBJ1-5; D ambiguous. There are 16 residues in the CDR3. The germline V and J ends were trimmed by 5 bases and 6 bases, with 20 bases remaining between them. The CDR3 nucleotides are TGTGCCAGCAGTCGACGGACTGTCATTGGTAGTCAGCCCCAGCATTTT. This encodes CASSRRTVIGSQPQHF.

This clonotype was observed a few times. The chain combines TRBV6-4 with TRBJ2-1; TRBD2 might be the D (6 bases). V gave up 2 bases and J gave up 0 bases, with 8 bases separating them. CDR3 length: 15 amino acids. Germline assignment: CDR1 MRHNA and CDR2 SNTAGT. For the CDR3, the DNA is TGTGCCAGCAGTGACCTAGCGAGCTCCTACAATGAGCAGTTCTTC. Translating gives CASSDLASSYNEQFF.

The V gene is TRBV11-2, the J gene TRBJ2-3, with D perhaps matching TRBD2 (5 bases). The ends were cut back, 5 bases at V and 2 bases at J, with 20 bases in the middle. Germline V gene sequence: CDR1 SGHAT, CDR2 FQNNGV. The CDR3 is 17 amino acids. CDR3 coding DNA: TGTGCCAGCAGCCGTGCCACTCTAGCAGAAATCACAGATACGCAGTATTTT. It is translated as CASSRATLAEITDTQYF. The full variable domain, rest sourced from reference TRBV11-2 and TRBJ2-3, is EAGVAQSPRYKIIEKRQSVAFWCNPISGHATLYWYQQILGQGPKLLIQFQNNGVVDDSQLPKDRFSAERLKGVDSTLKIQPAKLEDSAVYLCASSRATLAEITDTQYFGPGTRLTVL.

DNA of the CDR3: TGTGCCAGCAGCCTCCCGGCGGCAGAGACCCAGTACTTC. Residues: CASSLPAAETQYF. The chain has TRBV11-2 and TRBJ2-5; D is unresolved. The CDR3 consists of 13 residues. Germline loops: CDR1 SGHAT, CDR2 FQNNGV. V lost 5 bases and J lost 4, with 11 bases in between.

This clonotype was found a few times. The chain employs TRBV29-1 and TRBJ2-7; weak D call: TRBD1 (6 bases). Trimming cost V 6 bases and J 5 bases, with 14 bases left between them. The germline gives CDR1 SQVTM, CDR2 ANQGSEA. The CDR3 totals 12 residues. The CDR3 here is CSVGSGVHEQYF. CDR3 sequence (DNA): TGCAGCGTAGGATCAGGGGTCCACGAGCAGTACTTC.

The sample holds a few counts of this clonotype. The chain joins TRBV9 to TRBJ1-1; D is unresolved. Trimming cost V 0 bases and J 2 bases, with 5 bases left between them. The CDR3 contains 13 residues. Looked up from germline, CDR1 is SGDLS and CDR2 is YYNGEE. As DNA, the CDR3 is TGTGCCAGCAGCGTAGCCATAAACACTGAAGCTTTCTTT. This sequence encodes CASSVAINTEAFF.

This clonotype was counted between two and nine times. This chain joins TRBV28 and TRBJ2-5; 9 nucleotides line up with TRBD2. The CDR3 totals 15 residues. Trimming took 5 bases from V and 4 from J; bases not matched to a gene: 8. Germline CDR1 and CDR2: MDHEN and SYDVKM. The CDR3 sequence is CASSRGGRAGETQYF. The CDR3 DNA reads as TGTGCCAGCAGTCGAGGCGGGAGGGCCGGAGAGACCCAGTACTTC.

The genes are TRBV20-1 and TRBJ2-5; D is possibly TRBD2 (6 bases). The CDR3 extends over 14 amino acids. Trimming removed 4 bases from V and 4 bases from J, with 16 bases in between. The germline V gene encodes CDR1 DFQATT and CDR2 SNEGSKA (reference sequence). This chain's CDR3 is CSAINIGSRETQYF. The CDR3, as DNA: TGCAGTGCTATTAATATCGGGAGCCGAGAGACCCAGTACTTC.

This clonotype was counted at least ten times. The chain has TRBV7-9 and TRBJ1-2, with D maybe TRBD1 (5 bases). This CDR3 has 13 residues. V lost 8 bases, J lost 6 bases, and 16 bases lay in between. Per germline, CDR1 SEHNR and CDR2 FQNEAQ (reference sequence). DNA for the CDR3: TGTGCCAGCGGAGAATTCCAGGGAGATGGCTACACCTTC. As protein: CASGEFQGDGYTF.

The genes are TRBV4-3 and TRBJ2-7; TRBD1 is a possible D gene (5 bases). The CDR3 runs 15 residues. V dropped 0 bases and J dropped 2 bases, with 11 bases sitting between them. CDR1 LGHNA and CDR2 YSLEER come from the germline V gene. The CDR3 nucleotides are TGCGCCAGCAGCCAAGATTGGACAAACACCTACGAGCAGTACTTC. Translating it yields CASSQDWTNTYEQYF.